These 3 T cell receptor beta chains were all obtained from the same sample, sequenced in a study of blood T cell repertoires in COVID-19. Libraries were prepared by immunoSEQ multiplex PCR; TCRdb keeps only in-frame clonotypes and omits some of them. The sample lists over 35,000 clones, roughly 78% seen once, with approximately 32% in the top ten. The sequenced sample consisted of peripheral blood. Source of these receptors: a man aged 55 to 70 with acute or convalescent COVID-19.

This clone turned up a few times. The rearrangement joins TRBV11-3 to TRBJ2-7, with 7 bases lining up with TRBD2. Per germline, CDR1 SGHNT and CDR2 YENEEA. The CDR3 is 12 residues long. J was trimmed by 6 bases and V by 2 bases; bases with no gene match: 1. CDR3 coding DNA: TGTGCCAGCAGCTTATTAGCGGGCGAGCAGTACTTC. Its translation: CASSLLAGEQYF. Supplemented by reference TRBV11-3 and TRBJ2-7, the full variable domain reads EAGVVQSPRYKIIEKKQPVAFWCNPISGHNTLYWYLQNLGQGPELLIRYENEEAVDDSQLPKDRFSAERLKGVDSTLKIQPAELGDSAVYLCASSLLAGEQYFGPGTRLTVT.

The rearrangement uses TRBV11-3 and TRBJ1-1; TRBD1 aligns across 10 bases. This CDR3 has 18 residues. Losses at the gene ends were 5 bases for V and 0 bases for J; bases not matched to a gene: 12. Germline V gene sequence: CDR1 SGHNT, CDR2 YENEEA. CDR3 in DNA: TGTGCCAGCAGCGGGCGATCCGGGACAGGGGACCTGAACACTGAAGCTTTCTTT. This codes for CASSGRSGTGDLNTEAFF. Combining the CDR3 with reference TRBV11-3 and TRBJ1-1 gives the whole variable domain EAGVVQSPRYKIIEKKQPVAFWCNPISGHNTLYWYLQNLGQGPELLIRYENEEAVDDSQLPKDRFSAERLKGVDSTLKIQPAELGDSAVYLCASSGRSGTGDLNTEAFFGQGTRLTVV.

This chain uses TRBV4-1 with TRBJ1-5, with unresolved D. This CDR3 is built from 14 residues. With 4 bases removed from V and 2 bases from J, the gap between germline ends came to 9 bases. From germline, CDR1 is MGHRA and CDR2 YSYEKL. DNA of the CDR3: TGCGCCAGCAGCCCGCCTTCGGGCAATCAGCCCCAGCATTTT. It is translated as CASSPPSGNQPQHF.